A selection of T cell receptor beta chains follows, all from one sample in a study of T cell repertoires in cytomegalovirus infection. TCRdb reanalysed the reads using MiXCR and keeps one entry per CDR3 protein. The data show tens of thousands of distinct CDR3 sequences, 24% seen once. Their specific antigens are unknown. Specimen: CD8+ T cells from cultured PBMCs, collected from culture after CMV antigen stimulation. All receptors derive from a human donor in good health (CMV status not recorded). Some clones in this sample may be carry-over from other donors' samples. CDR3s include the opening cysteine and the closing phenylalanine or tryptophan. The D gene is left open where the match is weak. Clone size is stated in some rows and not others, as once, few, many or a class when expanded.

clone_size: .; j_call: TRBJ1-1; d_call: TRBD1; v_call: TRBV7-9; cdr3_nt: TGTGCCAGCAGCCCCGCGGGGGACAGGGGGCTTACTGAAGCTTTCTTT; cdr3_aa: CASSPAGDRGLTEAFF
clone_size: .; j_call: TRBJ1-2; d_call: .; v_call: TRBV29-1; cdr3_nt: TGCAGCGTCGCGGTTAACTATGGCTACACCTTC; cdr3_aa: CSVAVNYGYTF
clone_size: .; j_call: TRBJ1-5; d_call: .; v_call: TRBV6-1; cdr3_nt: TGTGCCAGCAGACAACAGGAGTATAGCAATCAGCCCCAGCATTTT; cdr3_aa: CASRQQEYSNQPQHF
clone_size: many; j_call: TRBJ1-1; d_call: .; v_call: TRBV6-5; cdr3_nt: TGTGCCAGCAGTTACTCTTCGGGTGCCTCACTGAACACTGAAGCTTTCTTT; cdr3_aa: CASSYSSGASLNTEAFF
clone_size: .; j_call: TRBJ2-7; d_call: TRBD1; v_call: TRBV20-1; cdr3_nt: TGCAGTGCTAGAGCTCGACAGGGGGTCGGGTCCTACGAGCAGTACTTC; cdr3_aa: CSARARQGVGSYEQYF
clone_size: .; j_call: TRBJ2-7; d_call: TRBD2; v_call: TRBV4-3; cdr3_nt: TGCGCCAGCAGCCAAGACGGACTAGCGGGAGTGGGCTCCTACGAGCAGTACTTC; cdr3_aa: CASSQDGLAGVGSYEQYF
clone_size: many; j_call: TRBJ1-2; d_call: .; v_call: TRBV4-3; cdr3_nt: TGCGCCAGCAGCCAAGATTTAGAGTCTTTGGGTGGCTACACCTTC; cdr3_aa: CASSQDLESLGGYTF
clone_size: few; j_call: TRBJ2-1; d_call: .; v_call: TRBV12-3/TRBV12-4; cdr3_nt: TGTGCCAGCAGATCGGAACTCGAGATTACCAGGGAGCAGTTCTTC; cdr3_aa: CASRSELEITREQFF
clone_size: few; j_call: TRBJ2-7; d_call: .; v_call: TRBV27; cdr3_nt: TGTGCCAGCACCCATAGGTGGGGAGACGAGCAGTACTTC; cdr3_aa: CASTHRWGDEQYF
clone_size: once; j_call: TRBJ2-7; d_call: TRBD2; v_call: TRBV30; cdr3_nt: TGTGCCTGGAGTTCTCGCTTGGAACTAGCGGGAGGTCCCCTGGGGGAGCAGTACTTC; cdr3_aa: CAWSSRLELAGGPLGEQYF
clone_size: few; j_call: TRBJ2-2; d_call: .; v_call: TRBV27; cdr3_nt: TGTGCCAGCAGTTTATCACCCAACCCCCTGAACACCGGGGAGCTGTTTTTT; cdr3_aa: CASSLSPNPLNTGELFF
clone_size: few; j_call: TRBJ2-7; d_call: TRBD1; v_call: TRBV2; cdr3_nt: TGTGCCAGGAAGACCTCGGACAGGGGAAGCGGCGAGCAGTACTTC; cdr3_aa: CARKTSDRGSGEQYF
clone_size: .; j_call: TRBJ2-3; d_call: .; v_call: TRBV6-1; cdr3_nt: TGTGCCAGCAGTTTTTCTAGTTCTGATACGCAGTATTTT; cdr3_aa: CASSFSSSDTQYF
clone_size: many; j_call: TRBJ2-3; d_call: TRBD2; v_call: TRBV20-1; cdr3_nt: TGCAGTGCTTCCCCGACTAGCGGGAGTTGGGATACGCAGTATTTT; cdr3_aa: CSASPTSGSWDTQYF
clone_size: .; j_call: TRBJ1-2; d_call: .; v_call: TRBV7-3; cdr3_nt: TGTGCCAGCAGCTTAGGGGGCTATGATGGCTACACCTTC; cdr3_aa: CASSLGGYDGYTF
clone_size: few; j_call: TRBJ1-2; d_call: .; v_call: TRBV27; cdr3_nt: TGTGCCAGCAGTTTAGACAGAGGCTATGGCTACACCTTC; cdr3_aa: CASSLDRGYGYTF
clone_size: .; j_call: TRBJ1-5; d_call: .; v_call: TRBV6-1; cdr3_nt: TGTGCCAGCAGTGAGGACCTGGGGCCCAATCAGCCCCAGCATTTT; cdr3_aa: CASSEDLGPNQPQHF
clone_size: .; j_call: TRBJ2-1; d_call: .; v_call: TRBV6-2/TRBV6-3; cdr3_nt: TGTGCCAGCAGGGCCGGGGGAGCCGTAAGCTCCTACAATGAGCAGTTCTTC; cdr3_aa: CASRAGGAVSSYNEQFF
clone_size: few; j_call: TRBJ2-7; d_call: TRBD2; v_call: TRBV4-1; cdr3_nt: TGCGCCAGCAGCCAAGATCATATTGACGAGGGAGGCGGGGGCTACGAGCAGTACTTC; cdr3_aa: CASSQDHIDEGGGGYEQYF
clone_size: few; j_call: TRBJ2-3; d_call: TRBD2; v_call: TRBV6-6; cdr3_nt: TGTGCCAGCCCTGTCGGGACTAGCGGGGAGATTAGCACAGATACGCAGTATTTT; cdr3_aa: CASPVGTSGEISTDTQYF
clone_size: few; j_call: TRBJ2-5; d_call: .; v_call: TRBV7-6; cdr3_nt: TGTGCCAGCAGCCTAAATACTGGGGACCAGTACTTC; cdr3_aa: CASSLNTGDQYF
clone_size: many; j_call: TRBJ1-1; d_call: .; v_call: TRBV4-3; cdr3_nt: TGCGCCAGCAGCCAAGATCTGGGCAGGGGGAACACTGAAGCTTTCTTT; cdr3_aa: CASSQDLGRGNTEAFF
clone_size: .; j_call: TRBJ1-2; d_call: .; v_call: TRBV5-6; cdr3_nt: TGTGCCAGCAGCTTGAGGGGCAGTTTCTATGGCTACACCTTC; cdr3_aa: CASSLRGSFYGYTF
clone_size: .; j_call: TRBJ2-1; d_call: .; v_call: TRBV10-1; cdr3_nt: TGCGCCAGCAGTGAGTCGATAGGGAGCTCCTACAATGAGCAGTTCTTC; cdr3_aa: CASSESIGSSYNEQFF
clone_size: many; j_call: TRBJ1-1; d_call: .; v_call: TRBV4-3; cdr3_nt: TGCGCCAGCAGCCAAGATAGAGGGGGAACTGAAGCTTTCTTT; cdr3_aa: CASSQDRGGTEAFF
clone_size: few; j_call: TRBJ1-1; d_call: .; v_call: TRBV7-9; cdr3_nt: TGTGCCAGCAGCTCGAGTACAGGGGAAGCTTTCTTT; cdr3_aa: CASSSSTGEAFF
clone_size: .; j_call: TRBJ2-7; d_call: TRBD1; v_call: TRBV6-5; cdr3_nt: TGTGCCAGCAGTTCGACAGGGTTCTACGAGCAGTACTTC; cdr3_aa: CASSSTGFYEQYF
clone_size: .; j_call: TRBJ2-1; d_call: TRBD2; v_call: TRBV4-3; cdr3_nt: TGCGCCAGCAGCCAAGACCCCCCTCTAGCGGGGGGGCCGAATGAGCAGTTCTTC; cdr3_aa: CASSQDPPLAGGPNEQFF
clone_size: .; j_call: TRBJ2-7; d_call: TRBD1; v_call: TRBV11-3; cdr3_nt: TGTGCCAGCAGCCCCCGTGCAGGGGGCGAGCAGTACTTC; cdr3_aa: CASSPRAGGEQYF
clone_size: few; j_call: TRBJ2-7; d_call: .; v_call: TRBV18; cdr3_nt: TGTGCCAGCTCACCCTCGACAACCTACGAGCAGTACTTC; cdr3_aa: CASSPSTTYEQYF
clone_size: .; j_call: TRBJ1-1; d_call: TRBD1; v_call: TRBV12-3/TRBV12-4; cdr3_nt: TGTGCCAGCAGTCCGGGACAGGTGAAGTCAGCTTTCTTT; cdr3_aa: CASSPGQVKSAFF
clone_size: many; j_call: TRBJ1-1; d_call: .; v_call: TRBV7-2; cdr3_nt: TGTGCCAGCAGCCCCAATCCACTCAACACTGAAGCTTTCTTT; cdr3_aa: CASSPNPLNTEAFF
clone_size: .; j_call: TRBJ1-5; d_call: .; v_call: TRBV5-1; cdr3_nt: TGCGCCAGCAGCTTGAATACAGGCAGCAATCAGCCCCAGCATTTT; cdr3_aa: CASSLNTGSNQPQHF
clone_size: .; j_call: TRBJ1-1; d_call: .; v_call: TRBV6-2/TRBV6-3; cdr3_nt: TGTGCCAGCAGTTACTCTGGGAGGGAAGCTTTCTTT; cdr3_aa: CASSYSGREAFF
clone_size: few; j_call: TRBJ2-5; d_call: .; v_call: TRBV15; cdr3_nt: TGTGCCACCAGCAGAGGTGGTCAGGGAGCCCAGTACTTC; cdr3_aa: CATSRGGQGAQYF
clone_size: few; j_call: TRBJ2-7; d_call: .; v_call: TRBV10-3; cdr3_nt: TGTGCCATCAGACGAGGCGGGACACTCGACCGATCCTACGAGCAGTACTTC; cdr3_aa: CAIRRGGTLDRSYEQYF
clone_size: .; j_call: TRBJ1-1; d_call: .; v_call: TRBV6-2/TRBV6-3; cdr3_nt: TGTGCCAGCAGTTACCTTTCCATGAACACTGAAGCTTTCTTT; cdr3_aa: CASSYLSMNTEAFF
clone_size: few; j_call: TRBJ2-5; d_call: .; v_call: TRBV13; cdr3_nt: TGTGCCAGCAGCCGCCCAGGGGGGGGGCAAGAGACCCAGTACTTC; cdr3_aa: CASSRPGGGQETQYF